Following are 6 T cell receptor beta chains from one sample sequenced in a study of T-cell memory formation after mild COVID-19. TCRdb passed the 5' RACE reads through MiXCR, listing each CDR3 protein once. The data hold approximately 290,000 distinct CDR3 sequences, with roughly 21% observed a single time. The specimen was PBMCs or a T cell subset sorted from them (not recorded which). Receptors were obtained from a man younger than 30 who had mild COVID-19 (a few samples of this study predate the infection). Cell type and time point are not known.

This sequence joins TRBV15 and TRBJ1-2, with 8 nucleotides matching TRBD1. J was trimmed by 5 bases and V by 3 bases; bases with no gene match: 8. The CDR3 is 15 amino acids. The germline CDR1 and CDR2 sequences are LNHNV and YYDKDF (reference sequence). The chain's CDR3 is CATSRFPTGDYGYTF. CDR3 DNA sequence: TGTGCCACCAGCAGGTTCCCGACAGGGGATTATGGCTACACCTTC.

The chain has TRBV7-9 and TRBJ2-1; TRBD2 matches 10 bases. The CDR3 spans 18 residues. J was trimmed by 2 bases and V by 4 bases; bases with no gene match: 11. Germline-derived CDR1 and CDR2 are SEHNR and FQNEAQ (reference sequence). The CDR3 spells CASSSKSLAGETYNEQFF. Here the CDR3 DNA reads TGTGCCAGCAGCTCCAAGTCTCTAGCGGGGGAAACCTACAATGAGCAGTTCTTC.

This rearrangement joins TRBV3-1 to TRBJ2-1; D is unresolved. The CDR3 consists of 12 residues. Germline loops: CDR1 LGHDT, CDR2 YNNKEL (reference sequence). With 4 bases removed from V and 5 bases from J, the gap between germline ends came to 6 bases. The CDR3 is CASSLYNNEQFF. In nucleotides, the CDR3 is TGTGCCAGCAGCCTATATAACAATGAGCAGTTCTTC.

The chain uses TRBV19 and TRBJ2-7; TRBD1 might be the D (5 bases). CDR1 LNHDA and CDR2 SQIVND come from the germline V gene (reference sequence). The length of the CDR3 is 15 residues. With 4 bases removed from V and 1 base from J, the gap between germline ends came to 14 bases. CDR3 sequence reads: CASSTPGHSSYEQYF. DNA for the CDR3: TGTGCCAGTAGTACTCCCGGACATTCATCCTACGAGCAGTACTTC.

This rearrangement joins TRBV7-8 to TRBJ2-7, with D possibly matching TRBD1 (6 bases). Germline values: CDR1 SGHVS, CDR2 FQNEAQ. The V end lost 4 bases, the J end lost 0 bases, and 13 bases lay between the germline ends. The CDR3 covers 15 residues. The CDR3 sequence is CASSSYQGISYEQYF. The DNA for the CDR3 is TGTGCCAGCAGCTCCTATCAGGGGATCTCCTACGAGCAGTACTTC.

The rearrangement uses TRBV19 and TRBJ2-2; D not certain. Germline loops: CDR1 LNHDA, CDR2 SQIVND (reference sequence). Trimming stripped 10 bases from V and 0 bases from J, with 9 bases between. CDR3 length: 13 amino acids. CDR3 in amino acids: CATRHTNTGELFF. CDR3 nucleotide sequence: TGTGCCACCCGACATACGAACACCGGGGAGCTGTTTTTT.